These T cell receptor beta chains were read from a single sample in a study of T-cell reconstitution after alpha-beta-depleted transplantation in children. TCRdb fed the PCR reads into MiXCR, producing one record per CDR3 protein. Of fewer than 350,000 distinct CDR3 sequences detected, over 7% appear once; the ten largest clones hold about 9.3%. This specimen consisted of peripheral blood, obtained 360 days after TCRalphabeta/CD19-depleted stem cell transplant. These receptors all stem from a female patient between 2 and 15 years old who had a stem cell transplant for Fanconi anemia, so the T cells may come from the graft donor. Both conserved end residues are part of each CDR3. The D gene is left open where the match is weak. For some rows the clone size is stated as once, few or many, or as a class when expanded; others skip it.

J: TRBJ2-7; D: TRBD2; size: -; V: TRBV7-9; CDR3: CASSLFDGGAYEQYF; DNA: TGTGCCAGCAGCTTATTCGACGGGGGGGCCTACGAGCAGTACTTC
J: TRBJ2-7; D: TRBD2; size: -; V: TRBV6-2/TRBV6-3; CDR3: CASRSSGRPQYEQYF; DNA: TGTGCCAGCAGGTCTAGCGGGAGGCCCCAATACGAGCAGTACTTC
J: TRBJ2-1; D: -; size: few; V: TRBV14; CDR3: CASSHGWAQYNEQFF; DNA: TGTGCCAGCTCACACGGATGGGCCCAATACAATGAGCAGTTCTTC
J: TRBJ2-7; D: -; size: -; V: TRBV10-2; CDR3: CASGAGITAYEQYF; DNA: TGCGCCAGCGGCGCAGGAATTACCGCTTACGAGCAGTACTTC
J: TRBJ2-7; D: TRBD2; size: -; V: TRBV9; CDR3: CASSVAGGRYEQYF; DNA: TGTGCCAGCAGCGTGGCGGGAGGTCGGTACGAGCAGTACTTC
J: TRBJ2-5; D: -; size: few; V: TRBV5-1; CDR3: CASSLMSGGRETQYF; DNA: TGCGCCAGCAGCTTGATGTCAGGGGGGCGAGAGACCCAGTACTTC
J: TRBJ1-3; D: TRBD1; size: many; V: TRBV29-1; CDR3: CSAGQGSSGNTIYF; DNA: TGCAGCGCTGGACAGGGGAGCTCTGGAAACACCATATATTTT
J: TRBJ2-7; D: TRBD2; size: many; V: TRBV29-1; CDR3: CSVWGGGEQYF; DNA: TGCAGCGTTTGGGGGGGGGGCGAGCAGTACTTC
J: TRBJ2-3; D: TRBD2; size: once; V: TRBV3-1; CDR3: CASSQAGGPDTQYF; DNA: TGTGCCAGCAGCCAAGCGGGAGGGCCAGATACGCAGTATTTT
J: TRBJ2-1; D: TRBD2; size: -; V: TRBV3-1; CDR3: CASRGGSGSYNEQFF; DNA: TGTGCCAGCAGGGGGGGGAGCGGGAGCTACAATGAGCAGTTCTTC
J: TRBJ1-1; D: -; size: -; V: TRBV6-2/TRBV6-3; CDR3: CASKTRVTEAFF; DNA: TGTGCCAGCAAGACCAGGGTCACTGAAGCTTTCTTT
J: TRBJ2-1; D: -; size: many; V: TRBV18; CDR3: CASSPGQDNEQFF; DNA: TGTGCCAGCTCACCCGGACAAGACAATGAGCAGTTCTTC
J: TRBJ2-2; D: -; size: -; V: TRBV6-2/TRBV6-3; CDR3: CASSRGPTATGELFF; DNA: TGTGCCAGCAGTCGGGGCCCGACAGCGACCGGGGAGCTGTTTTTT
J: TRBJ2-7; D: -; size: -; V: TRBV19; CDR3: CASSASSYEQYF; DNA: TGTGCCAGTAGTGCCTCCTCCTACGAGCAGTACTTC
J: TRBJ2-1; D: -; size: -; V: TRBV7-9; CDR3: CASSSPGGRPYEQFF; DNA: TGTGCCAGCTCCTCTCCCGGGGGGCGTCCGTATGAGCAGTTCTTC
J: TRBJ1-5; D: -; size: -; V: TRBV25-1; CDR3: CASSEWGNDQPQHF; DNA: TGTGCCAGCAGTGAATGGGGCAACGATCAGCCCCAGCATTTT